One T cell receptor beta chain is described in this entry. The data originate from a study of blood T cell repertoires in COVID-19. The germline V gene encodes CDR1 SQVTM and CDR2 ANQGSEA. V was clipped by 5 bases and J by 8 bases; unmatched bases: 3. The CDR3 contains 11 residues. Measured with immunoSEQ multiplex PCR; TCRdb has only the in-frame clones, and not every one. This table has 350,000 or so clones, about 92% appearing once. The chain couples TRBV29-1 to TRBJ2-4; 7 bases agree with TRBD1. Sample: peripheral blood. This clonotype was sampled from a woman aged 55-69 years with COVID-19, enrolled during active disease. CDR3 DNA sequence: TGCAGCGTTCCGCAGGGGGACATTCAGTACTTC. This translates into CSVPQGDIQYF.